Listed below are T cell receptor beta chains from one sample, sequenced in a study of blood T cells in healthy people across ages. TCRdb re-called the 5' RACE reads through MiXCR, storing one row per CDR3 protein. The sample consists of hundreds of thousands of distinct CDR3 sequences, roughly 40% of them appearing once. Input material: blood. These TCRs come from a man between 18 and 29 years old in good health. Each CDR3 is given with its conserved first and last residue. A D gene is named only where the DNA matches it firmly. Clone size appears in some rows only: once, few, many, or a class for an expanded clone.

D: -; size: few; J: TRBJ1-5; length: 15; V: TRBV20-1; DNA: TGCAGTGCTAGTCATACTCCGCATAGCAATCAGCCCCAGCATTTT; CDR3: CSASHTPHSNQPQHF
D: TRBD1; size: few; J: TRBJ2-4; length: 16; V: TRBV18; DNA: TGTGCCAGCTCACCAAAGGCAGGGGGCAGGAAAAACATTCAGTACTTC; CDR3: CASSPKAGGRKNIQYF
D: -; size: -; J: TRBJ2-1; length: 15; V: TRBV13; DNA: TGTGCCAGCAGCCCCCTAGCGCGTGCTGACAATGAGCAGTTCTTC; CDR3: CASSPLARADNEQFF
D: -; size: few; J: TRBJ2-6; length: 16; V: TRBV18; DNA: TGTGCCAGCTCACCCGTGTTTCACTCTGGGGCCAACGTCCTGACTTTC; CDR3: CASSPVFHSGANVLTF
D: TRBD2; size: many; J: TRBJ2-1; length: 15; V: TRBV27; DNA: TGTGCCAGCAGCCTGACTAGCGGGGGGGCTAATGAGCAGTTCTTC; CDR3: CASSLTSGGANEQFF
D: -; size: many; J: TRBJ2-5; length: 12; V: TRBV20-1; DNA: TGCAGTGCTCCCCTCGGGGGAGAGACCCAGTACTTC; CDR3: CSAPLGGETQYF
D: -; size: -; J: TRBJ2-1; length: 14; V: TRBV28; DNA: TGTGCCAGCAGTTTTCGGGTTCCCCAAGAGACCCAGTTCTTC; CDR3: CASSFRVPQETQFF
D: TRBD1; size: few; J: TRBJ1-4; length: 14; V: TRBV5-1; DNA: TGCGCCAGCAGGATGGAGGGGGCGTGGGAAAAACTGTTTTTT; CDR3: CASRMEGAWEKLFF
D: TRBD2; size: few; J: TRBJ2-7; length: 16; V: TRBV3-1; DNA: TGTGCCAGCAGCCACCTATTGACTAGCAGGAGGTACGAGCAGTACTTC; CDR3: CASSHLLTSRRYEQYF
D: -; size: few; J: TRBJ1-1; length: 15; V: TRBV7-9; DNA: TGTGCCAGCAGCTTGGGTCAGGGCGTTGCCACTGAAGCTTTCTTT; CDR3: CASSLGQGVATEAFF
D: TRBD1; size: few; J: TRBJ2-3; length: 15; V: TRBV5-5; DNA: TGTGCCAGCAGCCTGGGGGACAGTAGCACAGATACGCAGTATTTT; CDR3: CASSLGDSSTDTQYF
D: -; size: many; J: TRBJ2-7; length: 13; V: TRBV5-1; DNA: TGCGCCAGCAGCTTGGACAGGGAGGTCGCGCAGTACTTC; CDR3: CASSLDREVAQYF
D: -; size: -; J: TRBJ2-7; length: 12; V: TRBV29-1; DNA: TGCAGCGTTGGTGACGGTACCTACGAGCAGTACTTC; CDR3: CSVGDGTYEQYF
D: -; size: few; J: TRBJ2-7; length: 14; V: TRBV27; DNA: TGTGCCAGCAGTCCCGGACCCTCCCTCTACGAGCAGTACTTC; CDR3: CASSPGPSLYEQYF
D: -; size: -; J: TRBJ2-7; length: 14; V: TRBV18; DNA: TGTGCCAGCTCACTAGCAGAGGAGCAAGAGACCCAGGACTTC; CDR3: CASSLAEEQETQDF
D: TRBD1; size: many; J: TRBJ2-1; length: 14; V: TRBV12-3/TRBV12-4; DNA: TGTGCCAGCAGTACAGGGGGATCCTACAATGAGCAGTTCTTC; CDR3: CASSTGGSYNEQFF
D: -; size: once; J: TRBJ2-5; length: 14; V: TRBV27; DNA: TGTGCCAGCACCCCACTCACAGGGCAGGAGACCCAGTACTTC; CDR3: CASTPLTGQETQYF
D: -; size: -; J: TRBJ1-5; length: 16; V: TRBV27; DNA: TGTGCCAGCCGTCGCACAGGATTGAAACTTGTACAGCCCCAGCATTTT; CDR3: CASRRTGLKLVQPQHF
D: TRBD1; size: once; J: TRBJ2-5; length: 14; V: TRBV5-1; DNA: TGCGCCAGCAACTTTAGGACAGGACAGGAGACCCAGTACTTC; CDR3: CASNFRTGQETQYF
D: -; size: many; J: TRBJ2-3; length: 15; V: TRBV7-2; DNA: TGTGCCAGCAGCCCTGACTTGTGGATCACAGATACGCAGTATTTT; CDR3: CASSPDLWITDTQYF
D: -; size: -; J: TRBJ2-7; length: 12; V: TRBV20-1; DNA: TGCAGTCCTAGACAGGATACTTACGAGCAGTACTTC; CDR3: CSPRQDTYEQYF
D: -; size: once; J: TRBJ1-2; length: 14; V: TRBV5-4; DNA: TGTGCCAGCAGCTTGGAGGGATCCCGTCATGGCTACACCTTC; CDR3: CASSLEGSRHGYTF
D: TRBD2; size: -; J: TRBJ2-1; length: 14; V: TRBV27; DNA: TGTGCCAGCAGTGGGAGGGGCTCGGGAAATGAGCAGTTCTTC; CDR3: CASSGRGSGNEQFF
D: -; size: few; J: TRBJ1-5; length: 12; V: TRBV12-3/TRBV12-4; DNA: TGTGCCAGCAGACGTCTGGGTCAGCCCCAGCATTTT; CDR3: CASRRLGQPQHF
D: -; size: -; J: TRBJ1-2; length: 14; V: TRBV7-8; DNA: TGTGCCAGCAGCTTAGCACCTTACTCGGGCGGCTACACCTTC; CDR3: CASSLAPYSGGYTF
D: -; size: -; J: TRBJ2-2; length: 17; V: TRBV7-6; DNA: TGTGCCAGCAGCCCCGTGGCGAGCACTTCGAACACCGGGGAGCTGTTTTTT; CDR3: CASSPVASTSNTGELFF
D: -; size: -; J: TRBJ2-1; length: 13; V: TRBV7-2; DNA: TGTGCCAGCAGCCCGGGCCCCCCCAATGAGCAGTTCTTC; CDR3: CASSPGPPNEQFF
D: TRBD1; size: -; J: TRBJ1-6; length: 15; V: TRBV6-2/TRBV6-3; DNA: TGTGCCAGCAGCTATCGGACAGGGATAAATTCACCCCCCCACTTT; CDR3: CASSYRTGINSPPHF
D: -; size: few; J: TRBJ2-5; length: 14; V: TRBV10-3; DNA: TGTGCCATCAAGAAACAGGGCGCCCAAGAGACCCAGTACTTC; CDR3: CAIKKQGAQETQYF
D: TRBD1; size: few; J: TRBJ1-6; length: 16; V: TRBV4-1; DNA: TGCGCCAGCAGCCATGACAGGGGGCGCTTGGTTGAGCCCCTCCACTTT; CDR3: CASSHDRGRLVEPLHF
D: -; size: -; J: TRBJ1-1; length: 15; V: TRBV7-9; DNA: TGTGCCAGCAGCTTAGATGGGGATCGGGACACTGAAGCTTTCTTT; CDR3: CASSLDGDRDTEAFF
D: -; size: -; J: TRBJ2-5; length: 13; V: TRBV4-1; DNA: TGCGCCAGCAGCCAATCTCCGGATGGGACCCAGTACTTC; CDR3: CASSQSPDGTQYF
D: -; size: -; J: TRBJ2-2; length: 14; V: TRBV5-1; DNA: TGCGCCAGCAGCGCCCTCAGGGCCACCGGGGAGCTGTTTTTT; CDR3: CASSALRATGELFF
D: TRBD2; size: -; J: TRBJ2-1; length: 16; V: TRBV20-1; DNA: TGCAGTGCTACCTCCTCCCGGACTAGCGGTTACAATGAGCAGTTCTTC; CDR3: CSATSSRTSGYNEQFF
D: TRBD2; size: few; J: TRBJ2-3; length: 14; V: TRBV5-1; DNA: TGCGCCACCAGACTAGCGACAGACACAGATACGCAGTATTTT; CDR3: CATRLATDTDTQYF
D: -; size: -; J: TRBJ1-5; length: 13; V: TRBV2; DNA: TGTGCCAGCAGTGGAGGGTGGAATCAGCCCCAGCATTTT; CDR3: CASSGGWNQPQHF
D: -; size: few; J: TRBJ1-4; length: 19; V: TRBV6-9; DNA: TGTGCCAGCATTTGCCCGAGTGGGGCAGCTGTATCAACTAATGAAAAACTGTTTTTT; CDR3: CASICPSGAAVSTNEKLFF